Shown below are 9 T cell receptor beta chains from a single sample sequenced in a study of spatial heterogeneity in lung cancer. TCRdb independently ran MiXCR on the 5' RACE reads; one entry per CDR3 protein. Of over 75,000 distinct CDR3 sequences in the sample, roughly a fifth are singletons; the top ten hold roughly 6%. Time point given: sample taken at primary tumor resection. Researchers sequenced whole RNA taken from tumor, nontumor lung or frozen PBMC without sorting. The input for sequencing was PBMCs, taken at surgery. These receptors were obtained from a male donor with early-stage non-small cell lung cancer.

Many counts were recorded for this clonotype. This rearrangement joins TRBV5-6 to TRBJ2-7, with TRBD1 matching over 7 bases. The CDR3 length is 15 residues. V lost 5 bases, J lost 2 bases, and 10 bases stayed unmatched. Germline values: CDR1 SGHDT, CDR2 YYEEEE. CDR3 in DNA: TGTGCCAGCAGACGAAACAGGGGTTCCCCCTACGAGCAGTACTTC. This codes for CASRRNRGSPYEQYF.

This clonotype showed up just a few times. The chain joins TRBV5-1 to TRBJ1-4; tentatively, D is TRBD1 (5 bases). The V gene's germline CDR1 is SGHRS and CDR2 YFSETQ. V lost 4 bases, J lost 4 bases, and 14 bases lay in between. CDR3 size: 15 residues. As DNA, the CDR3 is TGCGCCAGCAGCGGAACCGGGACGAGTAATGAAAAACTGTTTTTT. It encodes CASSGTGTSNEKLFF.

This clonotype was seen many times. The chain is built from TRBV11-3 and TRBJ2-1; a weak D match, TRBD2 (6 bases). V was shortened by 2 bases and J by 10 bases, with 15 bases between the two germline ends. CDR3 length: 14 residues. Germline CDR1 and CDR2: SGHNT and YENEEA. Here the CDR3 reads CASSLTGAAWEQFF. The CDR3 DNA sequence: TGTGCCAGCAGCTTAACGGGAGCGGCATGGGAGCAGTTCTTC.

This chain connects TRBV20-1 to TRBJ2-7; 7 bases agree with TRBD1. Trimming took 3 bases from V and 2 from J; bases not matched to a gene: 7. The CDR3 is made up of 14 amino acids. Germline V gene sequence: CDR1 DFQATT, CDR2 SNEGSKA (reference sequence). The CDR3 sequence: CSASASRGTYEQYF. CDR3 nucleotide sequence: TGCAGTGCTAGCGCGTCCAGGGGGACCTACGAGCAGTACTTC.

The chain couples TRBV24-1 to TRBJ2-2, with TRBD2 matching over 10 bases. This CDR3 is 16 amino acids long. Losses at the gene ends were 3 bases for V and 15 bases for J; bases not matched to a gene: 15. The germline CDR1 and CDR2 sequences are KGHDR and SFDVKD. The CDR3 reads CATSDPLAGAPTTMFF. The CDR3 coding sequence is TGTGCCACCAGTGATCCCCTAGCGGGGGCCCCCACCACGATGTTTTTT.

As regards this clonotype: The final CDR3 position lacks the conserved phenylalanine or tryptophan, pointing to a likely read error. The CDR3 DNA is TGCGCCAGCTCCCACCTAGGGCAGAGCAATCAGCCCCAGCATCTT. It codes for CASSHLGQSNQPQHL. V usage is TRBV23-1 and J usage is TRBJ1-5; D is unresolved. TRBV23-1 belongs to the ORF category, with a function that is uncertain. V shed 8 bases and J shed 1 base, with 15 bases lying between them. The length of the CDR3 is 15 residues.

This clonotype was recorded a few times. CDR3: CSVLGGTGANVLTF. The DNA of the CDR3 is TGCAGCGTTCTGGGGGGCACTGGGGCCAACGTCCTGACTTTC. The chain recombines TRBV29-1 with TRBJ2-6, with D perhaps given as TRBD1 or TRBD2 (6 bases each). The CDR3 covers 14 residues. Trimming left V 5 bases short and J 2 bases short, with 10 bases between. CDR1 is SQVTM and CDR2 is ANQGSEA in the germline V gene.

The J gene is TRBJ1-2, the V gene TRBV7-2, with TRBD1 as a possible D gene (5 bases). V lost 0 bases and J lost 5, with 10 bases in between. CDR3 length equals 14 residues. Germline CDR1 reads SGHTA; CDR2 reads FQGNSA. The CDR3, as DNA: TGTGCCAGCAGCTTAGCGGTGACAGCTTATGGCTACACCTTC. Translating gives CASSLAVTAYGYTF.

The rearrangement links TRBV4-2 to TRBJ2-5; D not certain. The CDR3 totals 15 residues. CDR1 and CDR2 (germline): LGHNA, YNFKEQ. V lost 0 bases and J 5 bases, leaving 13 bases between the germline ends. Here the CDR3 reads CASSQDQGSLETQYF. The CDR3 DNA sequence: TGTGCCAGCAGCCAAGATCAAGGTAGCTTGGAGACCCAGTACTTC.